The sequence of this T cell receptor (beta chain) was determined in a study of blood T cells in healthy people across ages. Study-level results: The CMV status of each donor remained undetermined, and this could have confounded shifts in expanded clonotypes. Older age went with lower TCR beta diversity per million T cells, in a roughly linear way.

This clonotype was seen a single time. Its antigen remains unknown. A second 7 to 11 cycle PCR used barcoded and J-beta primers. All samples gave at least 2.5 million CDR3-containing paired-end reads. Using its own MiXCR run on the 5' RACE reads, TCRdb lists one record per CDR3 protein. The sample holds 450,000 to 700,000 distinct CDR3 sequences, 27% seen once. Between the trimmed V and J ends, which lost 5 bases and 8 bases, there was a span of 24 bases. This CDR3 has 15 amino acids. Germline CDR1 is DFQATT and CDR2 is SNEGSKA (reference sequence). The TCR originated in a woman in her 70s in good health. J is TRBJ1-2 and V is TRBV20-1; perhaps TRBD1 as D (5 bases). Source material: blood. CDR3 sequence (DNA): TGCAGTGCTCCCTTGAGGGAGGGGATCGAAGGGGGCTACACCTTC. Protein: CSAPLREGIEGGYTF.